This note documents a single T cell receptor (beta chain) sequence. Antigen: not known. This sample also contains other DNA sequences that code for the same CDR3. The data were obtained in a study of PD-1 blockade in classical Hodgkin lymphoma. Study-wide background: Patients in the cohort were put on intravenous nivolumab, 3 mg/kg every 2 weeks.

Measured with immunoSEQ multiplex PCR; TCRdb has only the in-frame clones, and not every one. The repertoire consists of 150,000 or so clones, with about 78% occurring once and the leading ten covering roughly 9.8%. Notes on the study in general: Patients newly diagnosed and complete responders had comparable baseline diversity.

This CDR3 region has 15 residues. Trimming took 5 bases from V and 0 from J, leaving 11 bases between them. Germline lookup yields CDR1 SGHTA and CDR2 FQGNSA. Every single patient, without exception, relapsed after autologous stem cell transplantation, and brentuximab vedotin exposure varied. The chain recombines TRBV7-2 with TRBJ1-3; perhaps TRBD1 as D (6 bases). Sequences were derived from peripheral blood mononuclear cells (PBMCs), sampled before the second cycle of nivolumab. The TCR comes from a human donor with classical Hodgkin lymphoma. Here the CDR3 reads CASSPTGFSGNTIYF. Written as DNA, the CDR3 is TGTGCCAGCAGCCCAACAGGGTTCTCTGGAAACACCATATATTTT.